The next 23 T cell receptor beta chains were all read from a single sample in a study of beta chain features in type 1 diabetes. The isolated RNA, all of it, was reverse transcribed, so expressed TCRB transcripts were what got sequenced. This table comes from immunoSEQ multiplex PCR, and its TCRdb copy is limited to in-frame clones, with some not included. The sample includes hundreds of thousands of clones, approximately 28% seen only once; the top ten take 0.05% to 0.07%. Sequencing used naive CD4+ T cells from blood. Every receptor here comes from a young man in good health.

This clone was found a few times. The chain has TRBV7-2 and TRBJ2-1; D might be TRBD2 (6 bases). Trimming took 1 base from V and 3 from J, leaving 10 bases between them. Germline V gives CDR1 SGHTA, CDR2 FQGNSA. This CDR3 region has 15 residues. The CDR3 protein is CASSLVSSGYNEQFF. CDR3 bases: TGTGCCAGCAGCTTAGTGAGTAGCGGCTACAATGAGCAGTTCTTC.

This clone was seen a handful of times. CDR3: CASSSLQGRTDTQYF. The CDR3 DNA reads as TGTGCCAGCAGTTCCCTACAGGGCCGCACAGATACGCAGTATTTT. This sequence joins TRBV28 and TRBJ2-3, with D possibly matching TRBD1 (6 bases). The V end was cut by 4 bases, the J end by 1 base, with 12 bases between. Per the germline V gene, CDR1 is MDHEN and CDR2 is SYDVKM. This CDR3 spans 15 amino acids.

This clone was counted only a few times. The chain recombines TRBV30 with TRBJ2-2; perhaps TRBD1 as D (6 bases). CDR1 and CDR2 from the germline V gene are GTSNPN and SVGIG (reference sequence). The germline V and J ends were trimmed by 0 bases and 5 bases, with 16 bases remaining between them. The CDR3 has 16 amino acids. The CDR3 is CAWSVIRGQGTGELFF. CDR3 nucleotides: TGTGCCTGGAGTGTTATCCGGGGACAAGGAACCGGGGAGCTGTTTTTT.

The sample holds a few counts of this clone. This same CDR3 is encoded by further DNA sequences in the sample. This chain links TRBV30 with TRBJ2-7; TRBD2 might be the D (5 bases). The CDR3 has 13 amino acids. CDR1 and CDR2 from the germline V gene are GTSNPN and SVGIG (reference sequence). Trimming removed 5 bases from V and 0 bases from J, with 11 bases in between. CDR3 region: CAWSRDISYEQYF. The CDR3 nucleotides read TGTGCCTGGTCCCGGGATATCTCCTACGAGCAGTACTTC.

This clone was counted between two and nine times. The same CDR3 arises from other DNA sequences in this sample as well. The rearrangement uses TRBV30 and TRBJ1-2; TRBD1 is a possible D gene (5 bases). Germline lookup yields CDR1 GTSNPN and CDR2 SVGIG (reference sequence). Trimming stripped 0 bases from V and 8 bases from J, with 10 bases between. The CDR3 runs to 12 residues. CDR3 sequence: CAWSVRGVGYTF. CDR3 nucleotides: TGTGCCTGGAGTGTGAGGGGTGTAGGCTACACCTTC.

J is TRBJ2-5 and V is TRBV11-1, with D possibly TRBD2 on 6 matching bases. This CDR3 spans 13 amino acids. V was trimmed by 5 bases and J by 3 bases, leaving 10 bases between them. Looked up from germline, CDR1 is SGHAT and CDR2 is FQDESV (reference sequence). CDR3 amino acids: CASSRRREETQYF. The CDR3 nucleotides read TGTGCCAGCAGCCGGCGGAGGGAAGAGACCCAGTACTTC.

This clone was counted between two and nine times. V gene TRBV7-2 combines with J gene TRBJ2-4; D uncertain. Trimming stripped 7 bases from V and 8 bases from J, with 18 bases between. In germline, CDR1 is SGHTA, CDR2 FQGNSA. The length of the CDR3 is 14 residues. The chain's CDR3 is CASNPSVGLDIQYF. The CDR3 DNA is TGTGCCAGCAATCCCTCGGTCGGGTTGGACATTCAGTACTTC.

The sample holds a few counts of this clone. The chain uses TRBV10-3 and TRBJ2-6; D is undetermined. CDR1 is ENHRY, CDR2 SYGVKD, per germline. The CDR3 extends over 14 amino acids. The germline V and J ends were trimmed by 4 bases and 1 base, with 5 bases remaining between them. The CDR3: CAISVSSGANVLTF. The CDR3 DNA is TGTGCCATCAGTGTCTCGTCTGGGGCCAACGTCCTGACTTTC.

The chain employs TRBV4-3 and TRBJ2-2; the D gene is possibly TRBD1 (6 bases). Per germline, CDR1 LGHNA and CDR2 YSLEER. This CDR3 has 16 residues. Deletions cut 0 bases from V and 6 bases from J, with 14 bases between. The chain's CDR3 is CASSQEAGDRAGELFF. In DNA form, the CDR3 reads TGCGCCAGCAGCCAAGAAGCAGGGGATCGCGCCGGGGAGCTGTTTTTT.

The chain employs TRBV12-5 and TRBJ1-3; no reliable D call. The V end lost 6 bases, the J end lost 0 bases, and 9 bases lay between the germline ends. The CDR3 is 14 amino acids. Germline V gene sequence: CDR1 LGHNT, CDR2 FRNRAP. In nucleotides, the CDR3 is TGTGCTAGTGGGTACACAAGCTCTGGAAACACCATATATTTT. Residues: CASGYTSSGNTIYF.

CDR3 DNA: TGTGCCAGCGGGACAGGTTTAAGCACAGATACGCAGTATTTT. Its translation is CASGTGLSTDTQYF. The gene calls are TRBV9 and TRBJ2-3; TRBD1 agrees at 8 bases. The junction had 4 bases not matched to a gene; V was cut back by 7 bases and J by 0 bases. Germline V CDR1 and CDR2: SGDLS, YYNGEE. CDR3 length equals 14 residues.

The chain has TRBV5-1 and TRBJ2-6; D unresolved. The CDR3 covers 13 residues. The V gene lost 4 bases and the J gene lost 1 base, with 3 bases spanning the gap. Germline V gene data show CDR1 as SGHRS and CDR2 as YFSETQ. As DNA, the CDR3 is TGCGCCAGCAGCATATCTGGGGCCAACGTCCTGACTTTC. It is translated as CASSISGANVLTF.

V gene TRBV5-1 combines with J gene TRBJ2-7, with D unresolved. The length of the CDR3 is 13 residues. Looked up from germline, CDR1 is SGHRS and CDR2 is YFSETQ. Trimming cost V 0 bases and J 4 bases, with 8 bases left between them. The CDR3 here is CASSLAPDYEQYF. The CDR3 DNA sequence: TGCGCCAGCAGCTTGGCGCCAGATTACGAGCAGTACTTC.

V usage is TRBV2 and J usage is TRBJ2-1; tentative D call: TRBD2 (6 bases). Germline V CDR1 and CDR2: SNHLY, FYNNEI. The length of the CDR3 is 11 residues. Trimming shortened V by 6 bases and J by 6 bases, and 6 bases separated the two germline ends. Written as DNA, the CDR3 is TGTGCCAGCAGGGGGGGCAATGAGCAGTTCTTC. Protein product: CASRGGNEQFF.

The gene calls are TRBV15 and TRBJ2-1; TRBD2 aligns across 11 bases. This CDR3 has 15 residues. Germline-derived CDR1 and CDR2 are LNHNV and YYDKDF (reference sequence). V lost 5 bases, J lost 3 bases, and 3 bases stayed unmatched. The chain's CDR3 is CATSVLAGDYNEQFF. The CDR3 DNA is TGTGCCACCAGCGTACTAGCGGGGGACTACAATGAGCAGTTCTTC.

This clone has just a few counts. The same CDR3 is also encoded by other DNA sequences in this sample. J is TRBJ2-7 and V is TRBV7-2; D unclear. Trimming cost V 1 base and J 6 bases, with 4 bases left between them. The CDR3 covers 11 residues. Germline V lookup: CDR1 SGHTA, CDR2 FQGNSA. DNA for the CDR3: TGTGCCAGCAGCTTAGGGCGCGAGCAGTACTTC. Encoded protein: CASSLGREQYF.

Turning to this clone: This same CDR3 is encoded by further DNA sequences in the sample. V usage is TRBV9 and J usage is TRBJ2-2; no definite D call. The CDR3 is 12 residues long. Germline CDR1 SGDLS, CDR2 YYNGEE. The V gene lost 0 bases and the J gene lost 7 bases, with 4 bases spanning the gap. Here the CDR3 DNA reads TGTGCCAGCAGCGTAGTGGGCGGGGAGCTGTTTTTT. The encoded protein is CASSVVGGELFF.

This rearrangement joins TRBV4-3 to TRBJ2-7, with 7 bases lining up with TRBD2. This CDR3 has 14 amino acids. The germline CDR1 and CDR2 sequences are LGHNA and YSLEER. Trimming took 0 bases from V and 5 from J; bases not matched to a gene: 4. CDR3 in DNA: TGCGCCAGCAGCCAAGAATCCCGGGGGGACGAGCAGTACTTC. Its protein product is CASSQESRGDEQYF.

This chain connects TRBV7-9 to TRBJ2-2, with 8 positions matching TRBD1. Germline V lookup: CDR1 SEHNR, CDR2 FQNEAQ (reference sequence). The ends lost 6 bases at V and 1 base at J; junction bases unmatched: 7. The CDR3 spans 16 residues. CDR3 sequence reads: CASSFRGTGNTGELFF. The CDR3, as DNA: TGTGCCAGCAGTTTTAGAGGGACAGGGAACACCGGGGAGCTGTTTTTT. Variable domain in full (rest from reference TRBV7-9 and TRBJ2-2): DTGVSQNPRHKITKRGQNVTFRCDPISEHNRLYWYRQTLGQGPEFLTYFQNEAQLEKSRLLSDRFSAERPKGSFSTLEIQRTEQGDSAMYLCASSFRGTGNTGELFFGEGSRLTVL.

With regard to this clone: Different DNA sequences within this sample yield the same CDR3. J is TRBJ2-5 and V is TRBV30; D not certain. Between the trimmed V and J ends, which lost 3 bases and 5 bases, there was a span of 7 bases. The CDR3 sequence is 11 residues long. Germline-derived CDR1 and CDR2 are GTSNPN and SVGIG (reference sequence). CDR3 coding DNA: TGTGCCTGGAGGCTGGGTGAGACCCAGTACTTC. Translated: CAWRLGETQYF.

This chain uses TRBV15 with TRBJ1-5; possible D gene TRBD1, 5 bases. Germline V gene sequence: CDR1 LNHNV, CDR2 YYDKDF (reference sequence). This CDR3 region has 17 residues. Trimming removed 0 bases at V and 2 bases at J, with 14 bases between. CDR3 loop: CATSRDLGGAGNQPQHF. The CDR3 DNA reads TGTGCCACCAGCAGAGATCTTGGTGGGGCGGGCAATCAGCCCCAGCATTTT.

The V call is TRBV18, the J call TRBJ1-2, with D hard to call. Trimming stripped 5 bases from V and 6 bases from J, with 10 bases between. There are 12 residues in the CDR3. Germline V lookup: CDR1 KGHSH, CDR2 LQKENI. CDR3 coding DNA: TGTGCCAGCTCAACACGGGAGGATGGCTACACCTTC. Protein: CASSTREDGYTF.

The gene calls are TRBV19 and TRBJ2-3, with a tentative D call TRBD1 (5 bases). Germline assignment: CDR1 LNHDA and CDR2 SQIVND (reference sequence). Trimming stripped 6 bases from V and 0 bases from J, with 10 bases between. The CDR3 spans 14 residues. CDR3 in amino acids: CASRLQVSTDTQYF. The CDR3 DNA is TGTGCCAGTAGACTACAGGTTAGCACAGATACGCAGTATTTT.